The entry below describes one TCR beta chain. Produced via immunoSEQ multiplex PCR; TCRdb's table is partial and in-frame only. This sample carries some 240,000 clones, 65% to 85% of them seen once, and the ten largest clones take roughly 3.6%. The source of the sample is a study of blood T cell repertoires in COVID-19. V lost 3 bases and J lost 0; bases outside the gene matches: 4. CDR1 and CDR2 (germline): SGHNT, YYREEE (reference sequence). This CDR3 has 15 amino acids. This chain links TRBV5-4 with TRBJ2-7, with TRBD2 identical over 9 bases. The source of this sequence is a man between 50 and 59 years old who had recovered from COVID-19. Sequencing was carried out using PBMCs or T cells enriched from blood (not recorded which). The CDR3 bases are TGTGCCAGCAGCTCGGGCGGGGGGGCCTCCTACGAGCAGTACTTC. Its protein is CASSSGGGASYEQYF. Full variable domain (outside the CDR3, taken from reference TRBV5-4 and TRBJ2-7): ETGVTQSPTHLIKTRGQQVTLRCSSQSGHNTVSWYQQALGQGPQFIFQYYREEENGRGNFPPRFSGLQFPNYSSELNVNALELDDSALYLCASSSGGGASYEQYFGPGTRLTVT.